Shown below are 9 T cell receptor beta chains from a single sample sequenced in a study of T cell responses to AZD1222 COVID-19 vaccine. Sequencing was performed with immunoSEQ multiplex PCR; in TCRdb, only in-frame clones are kept and a portion is missing. The sample lists 60,000 to 80,000 clones; approximately 83% were seen once. The specimen was peripheral blood, collected on day 0 of AZD1222 vaccination. These receptors were collected from an adult in good health.

The chain carries TRBV6-5 and TRBJ1-5, with D possibly TRBD1 on 6 matching bases. The germline V gene has CDR1 MNHEY and CDR2 SVGAGI. This CDR3 spans 16 amino acids. Trimming removed 4 bases at V and 1 base at J, with 14 bases between. CDR3: CASSLFSGASNQPQHF. The CDR3 DNA follows: TGTGCCAGCAGTTTATTCTCAGGGGCGAGCAATCAGCCCCAGCATTTT.

The chain's CDR3 is CASSLGPTDTQYF. In DNA form, the CDR3 reads TGTGCCAGCAGTTTGGGGCCCACAGATACGCAGTATTTT. The chain employs TRBV27 and TRBJ2-3; D may be TRBD1 (5 bases). V lost 3 bases, J lost 2 bases, and 6 bases lay in between. The CDR3 is made up of 13 amino acids. In germline, CDR1 is MNHEY, CDR2 SMNVEV (reference sequence).

The chain carries TRBV5-1 and TRBJ1-3; a weak D match, TRBD1 (5 bases). The CDR3 extends over 15 amino acids. CDR1 and CDR2 from the germline V gene are SGHRS and YFSETQ. The germline V and J ends were trimmed by 3 bases and 7 bases, with 17 bases remaining between them. The CDR3 here is CASSSAGGGVNTIYF. DNA for the CDR3: TGCGCCAGCAGCTCGGCTGGTGGGGGGGTGAACACCATATATTTT. The variable domain in full, with the rest retrieved from reference TRBV5-1 and TRBJ1-3, is KAGVTQTPRYLIKTRGQQVTLSCSPISGHRSVSWYQQTPGQGLQFLFEYFSETQRNKGNFPGRFSGRQFSNSRSEMNVSTLELGDSALYLCASSSAGGGVNTIYFGEGSWLTVV.

V usage is TRBV6-5 and J usage is TRBJ2-7, with D unclear. The V end was cut by 7 bases, the J end by 3 bases, with 16 bases between. Germline V gene sequence: CDR1 MNHEY, CDR2 SVGAGI. The CDR3 is 14 amino acids. The CDR3 DNA reads as TGTGCCAGCACCCCGGGCCGCTTATTCTACGAGCAGTACTTC. It specifies CASTPGRLFYEQYF.

This rearrangement joins TRBV1 to TRBJ2-1; the table's D call, TRBD2, has no DNA check behind it. TRBV1 is a recognized pseudogene. The CDR3 consists of 13 residues. In nucleotides, the CDR3 is TGCACCAGCAGACTAGCAGCTCGCGGGGAGCAGTTCTTC. It yields the protein CTSRLAARGEQFF.

The rearrangement joins TRBV5-1 to TRBJ1-1, with D unresolved. V was pared by 4 bases and J by 1 base, with 8 bases between. Germline V CDR1 and CDR2: SGHRS, YFSETQ. This CDR3 has 13 amino acids. The CDR3 protein is CASSLKSNTEAFF. The CDR3 DNA reads as TGCGCCAGCAGCCTTAAATCGAACACTGAAGCTTTCTTT. The full variable domain, rest sourced from reference TRBV5-1 and TRBJ1-1, is KAGVTQTPRYLIKTRGQQVTLSCSPISGHRSVSWYQQTPGQGLQFLFEYFSETQRNKGNFPGRFSGRQFSNSRSEMNVSTLELGDSALYLCASSLKSNTEAFFGQGTRLTVV.

This chain joins TRBV7-2 and TRBJ1-3; 9 bases are a match to TRBD1. The CDR3 extends over 17 amino acids. The V gene end was trimmed by 2 bases and the J gene end by 4 bases; junction bases not matched to a gene: 9. Germline assignment: CDR1 SGHTA and CDR2 FQGNSA. Here the CDR3 DNA reads TGTGCCAGCAGCTTATGGGTGGGACAGGGAGGAGGAAACACCATATATTTT. It translates to CASSLWVGQGGGNTIYF.

The gene calls are TRBV5-1 and TRBJ1-2, with D tentatively TRBD1 (5 bases). The ends were cut back, 1 base at V and 4 bases at J, with 14 bases in the middle. Germline V gene lookup returns CDR1 SGHRS and CDR2 YFSETQ. CDR3 length equals 15 residues. The CDR3 nucleotides read TGCGCCAGCAGCTTGCGGGGGGAGGACGGCTATGGCTACACCTTC. Amino acids: CASSLRGEDGYGYTF.

CDR3 in amino acids: CASSSSRGGNNEQFF. CDR3 DNA sequence: TGTGCCAGCAGCTCCTCCCGGGGAGGGAACAATGAGCAGTTCTTC. The gene calls are TRBV11-3 and TRBJ2-1; 7 positions match TRBD2. Germline-derived CDR1 and CDR2 are SGHNT and YENEEA. After removal of 4 bases from V and 5 bases from J, the junction contained 8 bases not matched to a gene. CDR3 length: 15 residues.